Listed here are 5 T cell receptor beta chains from one sample, sequenced in a study of shared clonotypes between healthy human individuals. Produced via immunoSEQ multiplex PCR; TCRdb's table is partial and in-frame only. In the table there are roughly 1 million clones, about 75% of which are singletons. The specimen sequenced was memory CD4+ T cells sorted from blood. Subset noted: CD45RA-negative fraction. These TCRs come from a man between 18 and 29 years old in good health.

The rearrangement links TRBV10-3 to TRBJ2-7; no definite D call. Trimming removed 4 bases at V and 4 bases at J, with 8 bases between. Germline-derived CDR1 and CDR2 are ENHRY and SYGVKD. The CDR3 is made up of 12 amino acids. DNA for the CDR3: TGTGCCATCAGTGTATCGCCTTACGAGCAGTACTTC. Translation gives CAISVSPYEQYF.

The V and J genes are TRBV7-3 and TRBJ2-3, with 8 bases lining up with TRBD1. The CDR3 runs to 17 residues. The V segment lost 5 bases and the J segment 3 bases; nucleotides outside the gene matches: 13. CDR1 and CDR2 (germline): SGHTA, FQGTGA. The CDR3 bases are TGTGCCAGCAGCCTCTCGACCGGGACAGGAGTAACAGATACGCAGTATTTT. It encodes CASSLSTGTGVTDTQYF.

The chain is built from TRBV5-5 and TRBJ1-4, with 8 positions matching TRBD1. Losses at the gene ends were 0 bases for V and 8 bases for J; bases not matched to a gene: 15. From germline, CDR1 is SGHKS and CDR2 YYEKEE (reference sequence). This CDR3 has 18 residues. CDR3: CASSLAESRTGMKEKLFF. DNA for the CDR3: TGTGCCAGCAGCTTGGCCGAATCTAGGACAGGGATGAAGGAAAAACTGTTTTTT.

The V call is TRBV27, the J call TRBJ2-1; 10 positions agree with TRBD1. Germline trimming cut 4 bases from V and 9 bases from J; bases unmatched to any gene: 12. This CDR3 comprises 16 residues. Germline V gives CDR1 MNHEY, CDR2 SMNVEV (reference sequence). The CDR3 reads CASSSAGTGVIGEQFF. In nucleotides, the CDR3 is TGTGCCAGCAGTTCCGCCGGGACAGGGGTGATCGGTGAGCAGTTCTTC.

As regards this clone: Other DNA sequences in this sample translate to the same CDR3. The gene calls are TRBV27 and TRBJ1-1; tentatively, D is TRBD1 (6 bases). Per germline, CDR1 MNHEY and CDR2 SMNVEV (reference sequence). V lost 5 bases to trimming and J lost 5 bases, with 12 bases between them. CDR3 length: 13 amino acids. CDR3 protein: CASSQQGRTEAFF. The CDR3 nucleotides are TGTGCCAGCAGTCAACAGGGTCGGACTGAAGCTTTCTTT.